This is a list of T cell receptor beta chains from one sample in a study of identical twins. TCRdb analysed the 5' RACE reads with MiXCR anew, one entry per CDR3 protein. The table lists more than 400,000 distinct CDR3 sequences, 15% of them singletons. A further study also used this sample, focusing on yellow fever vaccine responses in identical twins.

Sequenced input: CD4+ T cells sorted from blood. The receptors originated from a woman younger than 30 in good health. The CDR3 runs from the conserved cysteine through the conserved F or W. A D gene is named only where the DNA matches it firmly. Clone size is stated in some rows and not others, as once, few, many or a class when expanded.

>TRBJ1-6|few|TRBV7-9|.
TGTGCCTGTAACCCCGCCTCGCGGAATTCACCCCTCCACTTT
CACNPASRNSPLHF
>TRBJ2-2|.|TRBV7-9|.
TGTGCCAGCAGCTTAATAATGAGACAACCCACCGGGGAGCTGTTTTTT
CASSLIMRQPTGELFF
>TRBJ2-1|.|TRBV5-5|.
TGTGCCAGCATCGGGACTCCCGCCCACAATGAGCAGTTCTTC
CASIGTPAHNEQFF
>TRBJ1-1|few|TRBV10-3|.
TGTGCCACCACGAAGGGGGGATTTGAAGCTTTCTTT
CATTKGGFEAFF
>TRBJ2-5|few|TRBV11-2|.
TGTGCCAGCAGCTCCGAAAGCCTAGTATTTGGAGAGACCCAGTACTTC
CASSSESLVFGETQYF
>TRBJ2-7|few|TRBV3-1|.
TGTGCCAGCAGCCCCCCAGGGCACGAGCAGTACTTC
CASSPPGHEQYF
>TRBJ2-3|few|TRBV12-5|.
TGTGCTAGTGGTTCGCGGTTCCCAGATACGCAGTATTTT
CASGSRFPDTQYF
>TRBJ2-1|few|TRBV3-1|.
TGTGCCAGCAGCCAAGAAGGGAGTGAGCAGTTCTTC
CASSQEGSEQFF
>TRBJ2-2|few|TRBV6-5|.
TGTGCCAGCAGTTACTCAAACTTGAACACCGGGGAGCTGTTTTTT
CASSYSNLNTGELFF
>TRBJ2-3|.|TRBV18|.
TGTGCCAGCTCACCTCGGGAAACAGATACGCAGTATTTT
CASSPRETDTQYF
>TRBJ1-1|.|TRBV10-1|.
TGCGCCAGCACGAAGGAGTGGAACACTGAAGCTTTCTTT
CASTKEWNTEAFF
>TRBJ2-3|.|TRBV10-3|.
TGTGCCATCAGGAGGACAGATAGCACAGATACGCAGTATTTT
CAIRRTDSTDTQYF
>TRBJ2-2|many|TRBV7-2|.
TGTGCCAGCAGCTTAGGCTCTTACACCGGGGAGCTGTTTTTT
CASSLGSYTGELFF
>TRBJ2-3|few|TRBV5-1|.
TGCGCCAGCAGCTCAGACTCCTTCCAAACAGATACGCAGTATTTT
CASSSDSFQTDTQYF
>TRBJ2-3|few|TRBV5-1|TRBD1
TGCGCCAGCAGCTTGACCTCTGGACAGGGGGCCAGAGATACGCAGTATTTT
CASSLTSGQGARDTQYF
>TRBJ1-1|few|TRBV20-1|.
TGCAGTGCTGCAGGGTCTGACACTGAAGCTTTCTTT
CSAAGSDTEAFF
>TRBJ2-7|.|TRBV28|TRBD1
TGTGCCAGCAGTTTCGGACAGGGTAGAGGCGAGCAGTACTTC
CASSFGQGRGEQYF
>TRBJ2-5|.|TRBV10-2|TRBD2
TGCGCCAGTGCGTTCGCGGGGGGGAAAGAGACCCAGTACTTC
CASAFAGGKETQYF
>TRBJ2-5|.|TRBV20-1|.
TGCAGTGCCTCCCCCGGACAGACCCAGTACTTC
CSASPGQTQYF
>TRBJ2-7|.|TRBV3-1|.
TGTGCCAGCAGCCAAGGGGCGTTCTACGAGCAGTACTTC
CASSQGAFYEQYF
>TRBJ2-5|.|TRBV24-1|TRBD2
TGTGCCACCGCCGGGACTAGCGGACCACAGAGCCAAGAGACCCAGTACTTC
CATAGTSGPQSQETQYF
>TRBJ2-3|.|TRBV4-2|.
TGTGCCAGCAGCCAAGATATGGAAGTAGCCACGGATACGCAGTATTTT
CASSQDMEVATDTQYF
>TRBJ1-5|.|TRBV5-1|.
TGCGCCAGCAGCTTGATTTGGGGGCGGAATCAGCCCCAGCATTTT
CASSLIWGRNQPQHF
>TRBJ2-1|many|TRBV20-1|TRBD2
TGCAGTGCTCCCTTCACGGGAGGGACCTACAATGAGCAGTTCTTC
CSAPFTGGTYNEQFF
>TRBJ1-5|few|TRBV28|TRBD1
TGTGCCAGCACCATGGCCGACAGGGGCAATCAGCCCCAGCATTTT
CASTMADRGNQPQHF
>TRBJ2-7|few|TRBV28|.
TGTGCCAGCAGTTCTATAGGGCAGATTTACGAGCAGTACTTC
CASSSIGQIYEQYF
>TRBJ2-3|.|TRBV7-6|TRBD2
TGTGCCAGCAGCAGTAGCGGGGAGTCGTATTTT
CASSSSGESYF
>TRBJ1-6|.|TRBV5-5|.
TGTGCCAGCAGCTTGGGGGTCAGCTCGAATTCACCCCTCCACTTT
CASSLGVSSNSPLHF
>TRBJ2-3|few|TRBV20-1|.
TGCAGTGCTAGAAGTGAGGGGAATTTGCCAACAGATACGCAGTATTTT
CSARSEGNLPTDTQYF
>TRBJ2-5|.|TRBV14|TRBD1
TGTGCCAGCAGCCACCCCGACCCCCTCCGGACAGGGTTCTGGCATGGTCTACAAGAGACCCAGTACTTC
CASSHPDPLRTGFWHGLQETQYF
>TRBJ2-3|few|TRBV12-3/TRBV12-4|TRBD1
TGTGCCAGCAGTTTTAAGAGGACAGGGACAGATACGCAGTATTTT
CASSFKRTGTDTQYF
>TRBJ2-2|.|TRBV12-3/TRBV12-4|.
TGTGCCAGCAGTTTAGGTCGACAGACGAACACCGGGGAGCTGTTTTTT
CASSLGRQTNTGELFF
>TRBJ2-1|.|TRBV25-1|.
TGTGCCAGCAGTGGCCTCCTCCAGGGTTCCCATTCGGTGTACAATGAGCAGTTCTTC
CASSGLLQGSHSVYNEQFF
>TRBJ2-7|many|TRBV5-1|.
TGCGCCAGCAGCGGGGCCCTAGGAGGGGGGCTGACCTACGAGCAGTACTTC
CASSGALGGGLTYEQYF
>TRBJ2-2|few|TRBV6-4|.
TGTGCCAGCAGCATGGACCCACCCGGGGAGCTGTTTTTT
CASSMDPPGELFF
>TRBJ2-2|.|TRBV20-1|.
TGCAGGGCTGGGGGGAACACCGGGGAGCTGTTTTTT
CRAGGNTGELFF
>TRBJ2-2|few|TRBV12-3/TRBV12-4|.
TGTGCCAGCAGTTTTAGGCCCGGGGAGCTGTTTTTT
CASSFRPGELFF
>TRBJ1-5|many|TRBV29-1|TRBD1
TGCAGCGTTGTTACAGGGGGTAATCAGCCCCAGCATTTT
CSVVTGGNQPQHF
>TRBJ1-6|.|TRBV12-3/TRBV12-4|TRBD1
TGTGCTTCGGGACAGGGTACTTCACCCCTCCACTTT
CASGQGTSPLHF
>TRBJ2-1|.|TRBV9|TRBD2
TGTGCCAGCAGCGCCCACACGGGGGGTGAGCAGTTCTTC
CASSAHTGGEQFF
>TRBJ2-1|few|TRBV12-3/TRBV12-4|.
TGTGCCAGCAGTTTATCACTAGTGGGGGTCGGGGAGCAGTTCTTC
CASSLSLVGVGEQFF
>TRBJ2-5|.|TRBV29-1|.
TGCAGCGTTGAAGAGACAGGAGAGACCCAGTACTTC
CSVEETGETQYF
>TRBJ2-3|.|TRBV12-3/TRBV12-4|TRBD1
TGTGCCAGCAGCAGGGGGCGGACAGATACGCAGTATTTT
CASSRGRTDTQYF
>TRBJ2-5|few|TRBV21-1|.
TGTGCCAGCAGCATCCCGACTAGCGGGATTGAGACCCAGTACTTC
CASSIPTSGIETQYF
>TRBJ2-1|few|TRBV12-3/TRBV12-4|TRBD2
TGTGCCAGCAGTTTATGGCGGGGGGGCTATGAGCAGTTCTTC
CASSLWRGGYEQFF
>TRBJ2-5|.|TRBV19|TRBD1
TGTGCCAGTAGTATCCCCGGACAGGTGGTAGGGACCCAGTACTTC
CASSIPGQVVGTQYF
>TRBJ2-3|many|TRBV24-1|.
TGTGCCACCAGTGACCGCCGGACAAGCACAGATACGCAGTATTTT
CATSDRRTSTDTQYF